These 21 T cell receptor beta chains came from one sample sequenced in a study of blood T cell repertoires in COVID-19. Sequenced by immunoSEQ multiplex PCR; TCRdb stores in-frame clones only, minus some. The sample includes more than 70,000 clones, 90% to 95% of them seen just once. Sequenced material: peripheral blood. The receptor set was obtained from a woman in her forties or fifties in a cohort sampled during active COVID-19.

The chain recombines TRBV10-3 with TRBJ2-1; TRBD1 matches at 9 bases. Germline V gives CDR1 ENHRY, CDR2 SYGVKD. Trimming cost V 6 bases and J 11 bases; bases outside gene matches: 17. This CDR3 has 16 amino acids. CDR3 bases: TGTGCCATCAGCGGAGATGGGGACAGGGTGGAAATGAAGCAGTTCTTC. Its translation: CAISGDGDRVEMKQFF.

V gene TRBV27 combines with J gene TRBJ1-4, with D possibly matching TRBD1 (5 bases). The V and J ends lost 6 bases and 0 bases respectively, with 11 bases between them. Per the germline V gene, CDR1 is MNHEY and CDR2 is SMNVEV (reference sequence). The CDR3 totals 15 residues. CDR3 loop: CASRQRGSTNEKLFF. CDR3 bases: TGTGCCAGCAGGCAACGGGGGTCAACTAATGAAAAACTGTTTTTT.

The chain has TRBV11-3 and TRBJ2-7; 12 bases are shared with TRBD2. The CDR3 runs 17 residues. The V gene end was trimmed by 1 base and the J gene end by 2 bases; junction bases not matched to a gene: 6. Germline CDR1 and CDR2: SGHNT and YENEEA. CDR3 nucleotides: TGTGCCAGCAGCTTAGGGAGGACTAGCGGGACGACCTACGAGCAGTACTTC. Translating gives CASSLGRTSGTTYEQYF.

The V and J genes are TRBV2 and TRBJ2-2; 9 bases agree with TRBD2. Trimming took 6 bases from V and 4 from J; bases not matched to a gene: 9. The CDR3 is made up of 16 amino acids. Germline V gene lookup returns CDR1 SNHLY and CDR2 FYNNEI. The CDR3 sequence: CASRSGGGAVTGELFF. Written as DNA, the CDR3 is TGTGCCAGCAGGTCTGGCGGGGGGGCCGTCACCGGGGAGCTGTTTTTT.

This rearrangement joins TRBV18 to TRBJ1-2, with D unclear. Trimming removed 2 bases from V and 4 bases from J, with 20 bases in between. Looked up from germline, CDR1 is KGHSH and CDR2 is LQKENI. There are 17 residues in the CDR3. CDR3 sequence (DNA): TGTGCCAGCTCACCATCATCCGGGCCCCCAGGAGGCTATGGCTACACCTTC. It yields the protein CASSPSSGPPGGYGYTF.

CDR3 bases: TGTGCCAGCTCACCTTCTAGTGGTGCACAAGAAAAACTGTTTTTT. Translating gives CASSPSSGAQEKLFF. V is TRBV18 and J is TRBJ1-4; D remains unclear. V gave up 3 bases and J gave up 8 bases, with 16 bases separating them. The V gene's germline CDR1 is KGHSH and CDR2 LQKENI. The CDR3 has 15 residues.

The chain has TRBV29-1 and TRBJ1-1; 7 bases align to TRBD1. The CDR3 consists of 13 residues. Per germline, CDR1 SQVTM and CDR2 ANQGSEA. Trimming removed 3 bases from V and 12 bases from J; junction bases left unmatched: 13. CDR3 sequence reads: CSVEGGRGAATFF. In nucleotides, the CDR3 is TGCAGCGTTGAGGGTGGCAGGGGGGCGGCTACTTTCTTT.

The chain employs TRBV6-1 and TRBJ2-7; tentative D call: TRBD1 (6 bases). CDR3 length: 15 amino acids. Germline V lookup: CDR1 MNHNS, CDR2 SASEGT. V was clipped by 3 bases and J by 3 bases, with 15 bases between them. CDR3 in amino acids: CASSEFGQTNYEQYF. The CDR3 region has the DNA TGTGCCAGCAGTGAGTTCGGACAGACTAACTACGAGCAGTACTTC.

The chain joins TRBV6-2 or TRBV6-3 to TRBJ2-1; TRBD2 matches 13 bases. Germline V CDR1 and CDR2: MNHEY, SVGEGT. There are 17 residues in the CDR3. V trimming: 2 bases; J trimming: 6 bases; junction bases outside the gene matches: 7. CDR3 nucleotide sequence: TGTGCCAGCAGTTACGACCCTGGACTAGCGGGAGTCAATGAGCAGTTCTTC. Protein product: CASSYDPGLAGVNEQFF.

The rearrangement joins TRBV7-9 to TRBJ1-1; the D gene is possibly TRBD1 (6 bases). Trimming shortened V by 5 bases and J by 4 bases, and 11 bases separated the two germline ends. Looked up from germline, CDR1 is SEHNR and CDR2 is FQNEAQ (reference sequence). This CDR3 region has 13 residues. In DNA, the CDR3 is TGTGCCAGCAGCCAGGGGCACTTCACTGAAGCTTTCTTT. Translated: CASSQGHFTEAFF.

This rearrangement joins TRBV5-4 to TRBJ1-2, with a weak D call TRBD1 (6 bases). The V gene's germline CDR1 is SGHNT and CDR2 YYREEE (reference sequence). The CDR3 spans 15 residues. The germline V and J ends were trimmed by 0 bases and 8 bases, with 17 bases remaining between them. CDR3 coding DNA: TGTGCCAGCAGCTTGGCCGGTGTACAGGGCGGGGGCTACACCTTC. As protein: CASSLAGVQGGGYTF. Full variable domain (missing parts from reference TRBV5-4 and TRBJ1-2): ETGVTQSPTHLIKTRGQQVTLRCSSQSGHNTVSWYQQALGQGPQFIFQYYREEENGRGNFPPRFSGLQFPNYSSELNVNALELDDSALYLCASSLAGVQGGGYTFGSGTRLTVV.

This clone is termed medium-sized (0.01 to 0.1%). The chain has TRBV10-2 and TRBJ1-2, with 8 bases aligning to TRBD1. Trimming took 0 bases from V and 3 from J; bases not matched to a gene: 3. The V gene's germline CDR1 is WSHSY and CDR2 SAAADI. This CDR3 comprises 15 residues. CDR3 in amino acids: CASSESGTGYYGYTF. CDR3 bases: TGCGCCAGCAGTGAGTCAGGGACAGGCTACTATGGCTACACCTTC.

V usage is TRBV28 and J usage is TRBJ1-5; possibly TRBD1 for D (6 bases). Per the germline V gene, CDR1 is MDHEN and CDR2 is SYDVKM. The CDR3 is 16 amino acids. V lost 3 bases, J lost 7 bases, and 19 bases lay in between. The CDR3 is CASSFAGVAFSQPQHF. The CDR3 region has the DNA TGTGCCAGCAGTTTTGCAGGGGTGGCTTTTAGCCAGCCCCAGCATTTT.

This sequence joins TRBV5-1 and TRBJ2-5, with D uncertain. Deletions cut 5 bases from V and 2 bases from J, with 7 bases between. There are 12 residues in the CDR3. Germline V lookup: CDR1 SGHRS, CDR2 YFSETQ. CDR3 region: CASSKSQETQYF. The CDR3 region has the DNA TGCGCCAGCAGTAAATCTCAAGAGACCCAGTACTTC.

The chain combines TRBV28 with TRBJ2-1; 8 bases fit TRBD1. CDR3 length: 14 amino acids. The trim removed 4 bases at V and 8 bases at J, leaving 7 bases unmatched. In germline, CDR1 is MDHEN, CDR2 SYDVKM. The CDR3 spells CASSSGQGKDEQFF. CDR3 bases: TGTGCCAGCAGTTCAGGACAGGGCAAGGATGAGCAGTTCTTC.

The rearrangement joins TRBV11-2 to TRBJ2-2; 15 nucleotides match TRBD2. The CDR3 loop spans 18 amino acids. J was trimmed by 6 bases and V by 5 bases; bases with no gene match: 10. Germline V CDR1 and CDR2: SGHAT, FQNNGV. The CDR3 loop reads CASSVRTSGRAIAGELFF. The CDR3 DNA reads TGTGCCAGCAGCGTTAGGACTAGCGGGAGGGCGATCGCCGGGGAGCTGTTTTTT.

The gene calls are TRBV23-1 and TRBJ2-7; TRBD1 matches 9 bases. TRBV23-1 belongs to the ORF category, with a function that is uncertain. CDR3 length: 17 amino acids. The J segment lost 0 bases and the V segment lost 4 bases, leaving 10 bases of the junction unmatched. The CDR3 here is CASSLYRDRVGSYEQYF. As DNA, the CDR3 is TGCGCCAGCAGTCTCTACCGGGACAGGGTAGGCTCCTACGAGCAGTACTTC.

The gene calls are TRBV5-1 and TRBJ2-7, with TRBD1 identical over 9 bases. V gave up 3 bases and J gave up 0 bases; unmatched junction bases: 7. Germline values: CDR1 SGHRS, CDR2 YFSETQ. This CDR3 has 16 residues. CDR3 sequence (DNA): TGCGCCAGCAGCTCGGGACAGGGTCAAAGCTCCTACGAGCAGTACTTC. Its translation is CASSSGQGQSSYEQYF.

The chain combines TRBV29-1 with TRBJ1-1; 8 bases align to TRBD1. V was pared by 7 bases and J by 2 bases, with 3 bases of the junction left unmatched. The CDR3 loop spans 12 amino acids. From germline, CDR1 is SQVTM and CDR2 ANQGSEA. CDR3 DNA: TGCAGCGCAGGGGGCTACAACACTGAAGCTTTCTTT. It encodes CSAGGYNTEAFF.

The rearrangement links TRBV6-1 to TRBJ2-2; weak D call: TRBD1 (5 bases). The CDR3 has 14 residues. The V gene lost 2 bases and the J gene lost 1 base, with 5 bases spanning the gap. Germline V gene sequence: CDR1 MNHNS, CDR2 SASEGT. The CDR3 region is CASSEQGNTGELFF. The CDR3 nucleotides read TGTGCCAGCAGTGAACAGGGGAACACCGGGGAGCTGTTTTTT.

The rearrangement uses TRBV15 and TRBJ1-1, with D unresolved. CDR1 and CDR2 from the germline V gene are LNHNV and YYDKDF (reference sequence). The CDR3 spans 13 residues. V was clipped by 8 bases and J by 4 bases, with 14 bases between them. CDR3 bases: TGTGCCACCTCAGTCGGGGTTGGCACTGAAGCTTTCTTT. It encodes CATSVGVGTEAFF.